This T cell receptor beta chain was obtained from a study of T-cell reconstitution after alpha-beta-depleted transplantation in children. Unique molecular identifiers featured in how the TCRbeta library was prepared. From the PCR reads, TCRdb called clonotypes with MiXCR, one entry per CDR3 protein. Seen here are hundreds of thousands of distinct CDR3 sequences, approximately 20% observed once, and the top ten hold 3% to 3.5%. The germline V and J ends were trimmed by 3 bases and 5 bases, with 11 bases remaining between them. CDR1 and CDR2 (germline): MGHRA, YSYEKL. This CDR3 has 13 amino acids. The clonotype comes from a human donor who donated a stem cell graft to a child with acute lymphoblastic leukemia. V is TRBV4-1 and J is TRBJ2-7; the D gene is possibly TRBD2 (6 bases). The sample in question was PBMCs from the stem cell graft donor, obtained from the stem cell graft. For the CDR3, the DNA is TGCGCCAGCAGCCATTTCCTAGCGAACGAGCAGTACTTC. Translating gives CASSHFLANEQYF.